This T cell receptor (beta chain) was sequenced for a study of blood T cell repertoires in COVID-19. Study context: T cells, B-cell-depleted T cells, or PBMCs supplied cDNA or gDNA.

V lost 4 bases, J lost 4 bases, and 10 bases lay in between. Per germline, CDR1 SGHVS and CDR2 FNYEAQ. This CDR3 spans 13 amino acids. Individuals drawn from approximately 26 US areas were about 18 to 89 years old. Assay: immunoSEQ multiplex PCR; the TCRdb copy retains only in-frame clones and omits some. This table has 260,000 or so clones, approximately 88% appearing once. Sequencing was done on a sample of PBMCs or T cells enriched from blood (not recorded which). The rearrangement joins TRBV7-6 to TRBJ2-5; a possible D gene is TRBD2 (6 bases). The receptor comes from a woman between 40 and 55 years old with acute COVID-19. The DNA of the CDR3 is TGTGCCAGCAGCTCCTCGGGGGTAGAGACCCAGTACTTC. It codes for CASSSSGVETQYF.